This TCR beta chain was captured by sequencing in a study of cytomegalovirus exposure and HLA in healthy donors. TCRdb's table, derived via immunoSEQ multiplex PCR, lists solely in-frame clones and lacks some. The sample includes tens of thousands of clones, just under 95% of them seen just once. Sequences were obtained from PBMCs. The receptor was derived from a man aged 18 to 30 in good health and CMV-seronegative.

The CDR3 protein is CAWETGRSGYTF. For the CDR3, the DNA is TGTGCCTGGGAGACAGGGAGGTCTGGCTACACCTTC. The chain employs TRBV30 and TRBJ1-2, with 7 nucleotides matching TRBD1. Germline CDR1 is GTSNPN and CDR2 is SVGIG (reference sequence). The CDR3 sequence is 12 residues long. V trimming: 5 bases; J trimming: 7 bases; junction bases outside the gene matches: 7.